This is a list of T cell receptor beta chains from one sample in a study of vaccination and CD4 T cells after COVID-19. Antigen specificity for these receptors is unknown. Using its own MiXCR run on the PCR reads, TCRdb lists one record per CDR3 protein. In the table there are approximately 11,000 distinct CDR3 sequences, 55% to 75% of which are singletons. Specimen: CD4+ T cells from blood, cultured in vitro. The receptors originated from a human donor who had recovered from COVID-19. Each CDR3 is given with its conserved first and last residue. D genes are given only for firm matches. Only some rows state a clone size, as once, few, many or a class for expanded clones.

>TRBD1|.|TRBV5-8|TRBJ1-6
CASSQDRGNQWTPLHF
TGTGCCAGCAGCCAGGACAGGGGAAACCAGTGGACACCCCTCCACTTT
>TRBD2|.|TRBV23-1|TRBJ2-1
CATQREDYNEQFF
TGCGCCACCCAGCGGGAGGACTACAATGAGCAGTTCTTC
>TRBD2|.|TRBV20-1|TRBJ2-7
CSALGGLVGRVEQYF
TGCAGTGCTCTGGGTGGACTAGTGGGCAGGGTCGAGCAGTACTTC
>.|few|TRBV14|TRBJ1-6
CASSQGRHNSPLHF
TGTGCCAGCAGCCAAGGAAGACACAATTCACCCCTCCACTTT
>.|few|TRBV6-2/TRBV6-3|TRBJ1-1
CASTRIVETEAFF
TGTGCCAGCACTCGAATCGTGGAAACTGAAGCTTTCTTT
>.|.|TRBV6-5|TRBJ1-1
CASSYAPWNTEAFF
TGTGCCAGCAGTTACGCCCCCTGGAACACTGAAGCTTTCTTT
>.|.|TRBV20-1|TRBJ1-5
CSARSRGGSSNQPQHF
TGCAGTGCTAGGTCACGGGGAGGAAGTAGCAATCAGCCCCAGCATTTT
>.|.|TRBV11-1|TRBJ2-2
CASSLDREWAGELFF
TGTGCCAGCAGCTTAGACCGGGAGTGGGCCGGGGAGCTGTTTTTT
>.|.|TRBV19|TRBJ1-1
CASSRTGWFGTEAFF
TGTGCCAGTAGCAGAACAGGTTGGTTCGGAACTGAAGCTTTCTTT
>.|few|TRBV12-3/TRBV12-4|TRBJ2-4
CASRGRGVPYF
TGTGCCAGCAGGGGCAGGGGGGTTCCGTACTTC
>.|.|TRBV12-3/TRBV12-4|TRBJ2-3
CASSFPGEHTQYF
TGTGCCAGCAGTTTCCCGGGGGAGCATACGCAGTATTTT
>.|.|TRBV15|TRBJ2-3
CATSLGTSTDTQYF
TGTGCCACCAGCCTCGGCACTAGCACGGATACGCAGTATTTT
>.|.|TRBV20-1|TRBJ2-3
CSAPGSFTDTQYF
TGCAGTGCCCCGGGATCATTCACAGATACGCAGTATTTT
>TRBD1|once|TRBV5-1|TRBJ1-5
CASSPGQSNQPQHF
TGCGCCAGCAGCCCGGGACAGAGCAATCAGCCCCAGCATTTT
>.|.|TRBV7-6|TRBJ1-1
CASSFQWNTEAFF
TGTGCCAGCAGCTTTCAATGGAACACTGAAGCTTTCTTT
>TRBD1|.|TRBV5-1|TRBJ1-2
CASSLGDSLGINGYTF
TGCGCCAGCAGCTTGGGGGACAGCTTAGGGATAAATGGCTACACCTTC
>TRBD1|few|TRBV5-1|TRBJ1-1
CASSLEGRGHTEAFF
TGCGCCAGCAGCTTGGAGGGCAGGGGGCACACTGAAGCTTTCTTT
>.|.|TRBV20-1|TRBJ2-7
CSAKPSMGEQYF
TGCAGTGCTAAGCCTAGTATGGGCGAGCAGTACTTC
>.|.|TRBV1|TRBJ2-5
CTSSQIGTPKETQYF
TGCACCAGCAGCCAGATAGGGACTCCTAAAGAGACCCAGTACTTC
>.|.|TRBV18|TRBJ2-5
CASSPHSQETQYF
TGTGCCAGCTCACCACACAGTCAAGAGACCCAGTACTTC
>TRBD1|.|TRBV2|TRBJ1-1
CASSRQGAPATEAFF
TGTGCCAGCAGTAGACAGGGGGCGCCAGCCACTGAAGCTTTCTTT
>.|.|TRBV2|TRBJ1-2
CASSSPLGSQYGYTF
TGTGCCAGCAGTAGCCCTCTAGGGTCTCAGTATGGCTACACCTTC
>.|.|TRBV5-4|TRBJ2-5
CASSLSLGQETQYF
TGTGCCAGCAGCTTAAGCTTGGGGCAAGAGACCCAGTACTTC
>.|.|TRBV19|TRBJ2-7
CASSIPNGYEQYF
TGTGCCAGTAGTATACCTAACGGGTACGAGCAGTACTTC
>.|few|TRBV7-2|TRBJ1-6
CASSPSYLRVPQSPLHF
TGTGCCAGCAGTCCGTCCTATTTAAGGGTCCCTCAGTCACCCCTCCACTTT
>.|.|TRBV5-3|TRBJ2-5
CASSLRGLETQYF
TGTGCCAGCAGCTTGCGGGGCTTGGAGACCCAGTACTTC
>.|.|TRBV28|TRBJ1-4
CASSGIPGGEKLFF
TGTGCCAGCAGTGGAATCCCGGGTGGTGAAAAACTGTTTTTT
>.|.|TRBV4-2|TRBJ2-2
CASSQEGRETGELFF
TGTGCCAGCAGCCAAGAGGGCAGGGAGACCGGGGAGCTGTTTTTT
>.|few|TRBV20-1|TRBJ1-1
CSARNPKNTEAFF
TGCAGTGCTAGAAATCCTAAGAACACTGAAGCTTTCTTT
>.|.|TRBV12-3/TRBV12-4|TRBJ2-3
CASSIGTVFTPTDTQYF
TGTGCCAGCAGTATTGGGACTGTTTTCACCCCCACAGATACGCAGTATTTT
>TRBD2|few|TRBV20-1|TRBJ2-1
CSAPGLGYNEQFF
TGCAGTGCCCCCGGACTAGGGTACAATGAGCAGTTCTTC
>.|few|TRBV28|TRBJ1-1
CASNPGTRGVKAFF
TGTGCCAGCAACCCCGGGACACGGGGGGTGAAAGCTTTCTTT
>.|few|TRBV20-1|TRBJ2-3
CSAETSDTQYF
TGCAGTGCGGAAACATCAGATACGCAGTATTTT
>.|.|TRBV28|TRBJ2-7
CASSRPGFRRDEQYF
TGTGCCAGCTCCCGCCCGGGGTTCCGGCGGGATGAGCAGTACTTC
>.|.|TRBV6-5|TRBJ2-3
CASSSPFAATTTQYF
TGTGCCAGCAGTTCCCCCTTCGCGGCAACGACTACGCAGTATTTT
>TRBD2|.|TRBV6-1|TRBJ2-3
CASSAQWGGDTQYF
TGTGCCAGCAGTGCCCAGTGGGGGGGGGATACGCAGTATTTT
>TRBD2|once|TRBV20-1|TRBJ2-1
CSAGGGLTYNEQFF
TGCAGTGCTGGGGGGGGGTTAACCTACAATGAGCAGTTCTTC
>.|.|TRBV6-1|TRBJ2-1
CASSQDSSYNEQFF
TGTGCCAGCAGCCAGGACTCCTCCTACAATGAGCAGTTCTTC
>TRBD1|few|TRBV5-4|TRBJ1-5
CASNYPGGPVQPQHF
TGTGCCAGCAACTACCCAGGGGGCCCGGTTCAGCCCCAGCATTTT
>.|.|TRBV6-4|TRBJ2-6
CASSDSGHSGANVLTF
TGTGCCAGCAGTGACTCGGGACACTCTGGGGCCAACGTCCTGACTTTC
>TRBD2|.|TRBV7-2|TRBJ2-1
CASSSLGRGSLNEQFF
TGTGCCAGCAGCTCCTTGGGCCGCGGGAGTTTGAATGAGCAGTTCTTC
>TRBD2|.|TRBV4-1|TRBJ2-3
CASSQVGLAGGRRTDTQYF
TGCGCCAGCAGCCAAGTCGGTCTAGCGGGAGGTCGACGCACAGATACGCAGTATTTT
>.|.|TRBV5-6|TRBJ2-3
CASSNTDTQYF
TGTGCCAGCAGCAACACAGATACGCAGTATTTT
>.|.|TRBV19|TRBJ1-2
CASSIGGLGVNYGYTF
TGTGCCAGTAGTATTGGTGGCCTGGGGGTTAACTATGGCTACACCTTC
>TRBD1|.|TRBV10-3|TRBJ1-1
CATTGGGGTEAFF
TGTGCCACCACAGGGGGCGGCGGCACTGAAGCTTTCTTT
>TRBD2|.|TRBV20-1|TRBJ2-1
CSAAGDGSSYNEQFF
TGCAGTGCTGCGGGAGACGGGAGTTCCTACAATGAGCAGTTCTTC
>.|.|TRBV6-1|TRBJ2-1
CASSEQGPSYNEQFF
TGTGCCAGCAGTGAACAGGGGCCTTCCTACAATGAGCAGTTCTTC
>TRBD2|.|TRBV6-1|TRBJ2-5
CASSDGGSQETQYF
TGTGCCAGCAGTGACGGGGGGTCCCAAGAGACCCAGTACTTC
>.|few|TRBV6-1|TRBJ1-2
CASSEAGGVDYGYTF
TGTGCCAGCAGTGAAGCGGGGGGCGTCGACTATGGCTACACCTTC
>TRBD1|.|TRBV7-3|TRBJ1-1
CASSPDRVNTEAFF
TGTGCCAGCAGCCCGGACAGGGTGAACACTGAAGCTTTCTTT
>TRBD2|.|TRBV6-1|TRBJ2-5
CASSDGTSGTVIGGSRYF
TGTGCCAGCAGTGATGGTACTAGCGGGACGGTGATTGGTGGCTCCCGGTACTTC
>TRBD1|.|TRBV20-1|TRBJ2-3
CSAIDRGGTDTQYF
TGCAGTGCTATTGACAGGGGTGGCACAGATACGCAGTATTTT
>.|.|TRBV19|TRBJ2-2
CASSIGPRNTGELFF
TGTGCCAGTAGTATAGGCCCCAGGAACACCGGGGAGCTGTTTTTT
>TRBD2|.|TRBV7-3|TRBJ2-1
CASSPQASSGQSDEQFF
TGTGCCAGCAGCCCCCAGGCGAGTAGCGGGCAATCGGATGAGCAGTTCTTC
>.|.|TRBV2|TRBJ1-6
CASNGGLGGNSPLHF
TGTGCCAGCAATGGTGGGCTAGGAGGAAATTCACCCCTCCACTTT
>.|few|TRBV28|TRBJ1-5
CASGGYQPQHF
TGTGCCAGCGGGGGGTATCAGCCCCAGCATTTT
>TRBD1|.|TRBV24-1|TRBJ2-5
CATSDQWGQGEETQYF
TGTGCCACCAGTGACCAGTGGGGACAGGGGGAAGAGACCCAGTACTTC
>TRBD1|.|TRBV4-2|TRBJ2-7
CASSQDRGQGALYEQYF
TGTGCCAGCAGCCAAGATCGGGGACAGGGGGCCCTCTACGAGCAGTACTTC